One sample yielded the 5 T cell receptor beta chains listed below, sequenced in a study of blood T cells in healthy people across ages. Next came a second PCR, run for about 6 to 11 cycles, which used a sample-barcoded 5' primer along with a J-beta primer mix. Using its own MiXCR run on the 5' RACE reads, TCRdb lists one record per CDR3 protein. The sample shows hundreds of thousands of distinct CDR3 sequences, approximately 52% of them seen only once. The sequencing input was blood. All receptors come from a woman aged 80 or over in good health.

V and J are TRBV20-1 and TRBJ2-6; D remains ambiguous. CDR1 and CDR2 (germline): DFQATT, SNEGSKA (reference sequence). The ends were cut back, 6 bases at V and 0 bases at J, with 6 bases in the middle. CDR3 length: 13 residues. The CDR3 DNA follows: TGCAGTGCGTATTCCTCTGGGGCCAACGTCCTGACTTTC. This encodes CSAYSSGANVLTF.

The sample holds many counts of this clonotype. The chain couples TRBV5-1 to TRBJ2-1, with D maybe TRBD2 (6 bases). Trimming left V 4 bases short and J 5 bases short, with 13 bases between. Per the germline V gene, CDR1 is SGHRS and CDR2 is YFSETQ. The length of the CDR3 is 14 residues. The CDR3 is CASSPRGPNNEQFF. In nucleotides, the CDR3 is TGCGCCAGCAGCCCGCGGGGACCGAACAATGAGCAGTTCTTC. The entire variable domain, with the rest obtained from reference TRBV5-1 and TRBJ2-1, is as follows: KAGVTQTPRYLIKTRGQQVTLSCSPISGHRSVSWYQQTPGQGLQFLFEYFSETQRNKGNFPGRFSGRQFSNSRSEMNVSTLELGDSALYLCASSPRGPNNEQFFGPGTRLTVL.

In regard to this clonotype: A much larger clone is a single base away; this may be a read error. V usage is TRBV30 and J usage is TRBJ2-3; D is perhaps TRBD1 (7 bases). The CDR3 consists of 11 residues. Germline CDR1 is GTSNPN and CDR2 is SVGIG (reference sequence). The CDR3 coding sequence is TGTACCTGGACTCAGGGGGGTACGCAGTATTTT. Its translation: CTWTQGGTQYF.

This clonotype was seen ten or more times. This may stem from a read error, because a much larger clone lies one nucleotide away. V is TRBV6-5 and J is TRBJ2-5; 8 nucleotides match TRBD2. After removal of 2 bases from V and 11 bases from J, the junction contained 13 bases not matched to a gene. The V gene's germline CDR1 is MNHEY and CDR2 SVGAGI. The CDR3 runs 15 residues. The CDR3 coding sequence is TGTGCCAGCAGTTACACTAGCGGTATAAACAATGAGCAGTACTTC. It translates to CASSYTSGINNEQYF.

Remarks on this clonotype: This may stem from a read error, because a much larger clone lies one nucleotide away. The CDR3 here is CTTSEPGPLGEQFF. The CDR3 region has the DNA TGTACCACCAGTGAGCCGGGACCGCTCGGTGAGCAGTTCTTC. V and J are TRBV24-1 and TRBJ2-1; either TRBD1 or TRBD2 may supply D (5 bases each). Germline loops: CDR1 KGHDR, CDR2 SFDVKD. This CDR3 spans 14 amino acids.